These T cell receptor beta chains were read from a single sample in a study of radiation and T cells in renal cell carcinoma. TCRdb's copy holds only in-frame clones and misses some; the assay was immunoSEQ multiplex PCR. The sample yields some 25,000 clones, 58% seen once. The sequencing used tumor tissue, collected from a patient whose treatment was nephrectomy without radiotherapy. All receptors derive from a man aged 40-50 years with renal cell carcinoma. Each CDR3 is given with its conserved first and last residue. The order of the fields is CDR3 protein, CDR3 DNA, D gene, J gene, clone size, V gene. A D gene is named only where the DNA matches it firmly. Where a row states a size, it is once, few, many or the class of an expanded clone; other rows omit it.

CDR3aa: CASSRGQGSDEQYF; CDR3nt: TGTGCCAGCAGCCGGGGACAGGGTTCGGACGAGCAGTACTTC; d_gene: TRBD1; j_gene: TRBJ2-7; abundance: -; v_gene: TRBV11-3
CDR3aa: CAISGQDRGGTEAFF; CDR3nt: TGTGCCATCAGTGGTCAAGACAGGGGAGGCACTGAAGCTTTCTTT; d_gene: TRBD1; j_gene: TRBJ1-1; abundance: -; v_gene: TRBV10-3
CDR3aa: CASSVVRDQPQHF; CDR3nt: TGTGCCAGCAGCGTGGTCCGTGATCAGCCCCAGCATTTT; d_gene: -; j_gene: TRBJ1-5; abundance: -; v_gene: TRBV9
CDR3aa: CASSLEYNEQFF; CDR3nt: TGTGCCAGCAGTCTAGAGTACAATGAGCAGTTCTTC; d_gene: -; j_gene: TRBJ2-1; abundance: -; v_gene: TRBV6-1
CDR3aa: CASSRSGVTYEQYF; CDR3nt: TGTGCCAGCAGCCGTTCAGGGGTTACCTACGAGCAGTACTTC; d_gene: -; j_gene: TRBJ2-7; abundance: few; v_gene: TRBV7-2
CDR3aa: CASSLGAGTGYTF; CDR3nt: TGCGCCAGCAGCTTGGGCGCCGGGACTGGCTACACCTTC; d_gene: -; j_gene: TRBJ1-2; abundance: -; v_gene: TRBV5-1
CDR3aa: CASSSESYTEAFF; CDR3nt: TGTGCCAGCAGCTCAGAGTCGTACACTGAAGCTTTCTTT; d_gene: -; j_gene: TRBJ1-1; abundance: -; v_gene: TRBV5-5
CDR3aa: CASSGTGDGEAFF; CDR3nt: TGTGCCAGCAGTGGGACAGGGGACGGTGAAGCTTTCTTT; d_gene: TRBD1; j_gene: TRBJ1-1; abundance: few; v_gene: TRBV27
CDR3aa: CASTMMGTRNEQFF; CDR3nt: TGTGCCAGCACCATGATGGGGACTAGGAATGAGCAGTTCTTC; d_gene: TRBD2; j_gene: TRBJ2-1; abundance: -; v_gene: TRBV7-2
CDR3aa: CAWSLSDRGSQPQHF; CDR3nt: TGTGCCTGGAGTCTATCGGACAGGGGAAGTCAGCCCCAGCATTTT; d_gene: TRBD1; j_gene: TRBJ1-5; abundance: -; v_gene: TRBV30
CDR3aa: CASSLAGWGYGYTF; CDR3nt: TGTGCCAGCAGCTTGGCGGGCTGGGGCTATGGCTACACCTTC; d_gene: -; j_gene: TRBJ1-2; abundance: few; v_gene: TRBV5-5
CDR3aa: CASSYLGGNQPQHF; CDR3nt: TGTGCCAGCAGCTATCTCGGGGGCAATCAGCCCCAGCATTTT; d_gene: -; j_gene: TRBJ1-5; abundance: medium-sized; v_gene: TRBV28